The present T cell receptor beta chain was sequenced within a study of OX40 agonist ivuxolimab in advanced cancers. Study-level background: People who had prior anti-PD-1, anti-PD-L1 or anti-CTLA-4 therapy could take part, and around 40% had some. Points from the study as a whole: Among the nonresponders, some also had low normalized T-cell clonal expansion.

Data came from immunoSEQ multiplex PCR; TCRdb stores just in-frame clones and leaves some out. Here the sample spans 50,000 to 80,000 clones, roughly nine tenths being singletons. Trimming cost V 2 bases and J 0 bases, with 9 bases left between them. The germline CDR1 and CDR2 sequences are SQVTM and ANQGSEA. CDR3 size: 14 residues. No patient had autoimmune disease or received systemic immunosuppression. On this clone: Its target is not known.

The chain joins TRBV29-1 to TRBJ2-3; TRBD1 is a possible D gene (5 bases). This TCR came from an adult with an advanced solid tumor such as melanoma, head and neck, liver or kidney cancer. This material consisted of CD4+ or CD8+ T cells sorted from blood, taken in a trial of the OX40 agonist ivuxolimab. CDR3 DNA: TGCAGCGTTGAACAGGGAACTAGCACAGATACGCAGTATTTT. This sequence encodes CSVEQGTSTDTQYF.